This TCR beta chain emerged from a study of blood T cell repertoires in COVID-19. Whole-study context: Sites across the United States, Italy and Spain contributed samples from acute and convalescent COVID-19. T cells, B-cell-depleted T cells, or PBMCs provided the cDNA or gDNA that served as material.

Under the authors' procedure: For nucleated cells, counts were estimated from reference gene primer amplification. Assay used: immunoSEQ multiplex PCR; TCRdb lists only in-frame clones, some missing. V and J calls and clone size follow that table, whereas D and trimming were derived from the DNA. The table lists 300,000 to 400,000 clones, 65% to 85% of them singletons. Germline V gene data show CDR1 as MNHEY and CDR2 as SVGAGI. The CDR3 length is 12 residues. Sequenced material: peripheral blood. The J gene is TRBJ2-7, the V gene TRBV6-5, with D possibly matching TRBD2 (6 bases). The source of this sequence is a man under 40 with active or convalescent COVID-19. CDR3 nucleotides: TGTGTTTCAGGAGGGTCCCTGGGAGAGCAGTACTTC. Protein product: CVSGGSLGEQYF.